This TCR beta chain was recorded in a study of a mutant IDH1 vaccine in newly diagnosed glioma. V lost 2 bases and J 5 bases, leaving 15 bases between the germline ends. The CDR3 has 15 amino acids. CDR1 KGHSH and CDR2 LQKENI come from the germline V gene. Time point noted: week 11, during vaccination. Each vaccine dose was 300 ug of mutant IDH1 20-mer peptide, with topical imiquimod. Concerning this clone itself: Its target is unknown.

The table came from immunoSEQ multiplex PCR; TCRdb's copy has only in-frame clones and leaves some out. The table has some 60,000 clones, more than 80% seen once. This clonotype was obtained from a man younger than 45 with glioma. This specimen consisted of PBMCs, obtained from a glioma patient whose treatment included an IDH1 peptide vaccine. The rearrangement links TRBV18 to TRBJ2-5; D is undetermined. The CDR3 DNA is TGTGCCAGCTCACCAGACGAATGGGTCGGGGAGACCCAGTACTTC. Amino acid sequence: CASSPDEWVGETQYF.